The entry below describes one TCR beta chain. Per the authors' pipeline: The authors estimated nucleated cell counts from reference gene primer amplification. TCRdb's table, derived via immunoSEQ multiplex PCR, lists solely in-frame clones and lacks some. V, J and clone size derive from that table, while D and trimming were established from the DNA sequence. The profile shows about 210,000 clones, about 85% of them singletons. The ends were cut back, 6 bases at V and 0 bases at J, with 12 bases in the middle. Germline V gene lookup returns CDR1 KGHSH and CDR2 LQKENI. The CDR3 is 16 residues long. This sample is part of a study of blood T cell repertoires in COVID-19. About the study: Acute-phase and convalescent COVID-19 samples originated in the United States, Italy and Spain. Nucleic acid was either cDNA or gDNA, and it came from T cells, B-cell-depleted T cells, or PBMCs.

The chain links TRBV18 to TRBJ2-6, with D tentatively TRBD2 (5 bases). The specimen sequenced was peripheral blood. This receptor was taken from a woman aged 80 or over with acute or convalescent COVID-19. The CDR3 loop reads CASSHPGVSGANVLTF. The CDR3 coding sequence is TGTGCCAGCTCGCATCCCGGGGTCTCTGGGGCCAACGTCCTGACTTTC.